This T cell receptor (beta chain) was identified during a study of blood T cell repertoires in COVID-19. Overall study context: Sources were T cells, B-cell-depleted T cells, or PBMCs; the material itself was cDNA or gDNA.

CDR3 length equals 15 residues. V dropped 6 bases and J dropped 5; count of bases not matched to a gene: 5. Germline CDR1 KGHSH, CDR2 LQKENI. The assay was immunoSEQ multiplex PCR, and TCRdb's table has in-frame clones only and misses some. The table has a few hundred thousand clones, around 82% seen once. This chain joins TRBV18 and TRBJ2-2, with 11 bases identical to TRBD2. The clonotype comes from a human donor in a cohort sampled during active COVID-19. Input material: peripheral blood. CDR3 residues: CASSLASGRTGELFF. The CDR3 DNA reads as TGTGCCAGCTCGCTAGCTAGCGGGAGGACCGGGGAGCTGTTTTTT.